This entry concerns a single TCR beta chain. The antigen remains undetermined. Unique molecular identifiers tagged the TCR beta cDNA libraries. T cells numbering roughly 1 to 10 million yielded roughly 0.5 million cDNA molecules. TCRdb re-analysed the PCR reads in MiXCR, keeping a single row per CDR3 protein. The sample shows about 820,000 distinct CDR3 sequences, roughly 50% of them seen only once. This sample was included in a study of post-analysis software for immune sequencing data. Study results and limitations: Patients carried roughly 5 TRBV segments more frequently than controls did, and TRBV5-6, TRBV5-1 and TRBV20-1 were among them. Samples sharing a preparation batch grouped tightly together when assessed by F measure.

The CDR3 runs to 17 residues. Germline-derived CDR1 and CDR2 are SEHNR and FQNEAQ (reference sequence). V was clipped by 4 bases and J by 0 bases, with 16 bases between them. This chain links TRBV7-9 with TRBJ1-5; D possibly corresponds to TRBD1 (5 bases). Sample: blood. This TCR was sampled from a girl under 18 with multiple sclerosis. CDR3 DNA sequence: TGTGCCAGCAGCTCTAAAAACGCGACAGATAGCAATCAGCCCCAGCATTTT. Residues: CASSSKNATDSNQPQHF.